This passage covers 5 T cell receptor beta chains from one sample sequenced in a study of blood T cells in healthy people across ages. The use of a sample-barcoded 5' primer and a J-beta primer mix characterized a second PCR of about 6 to 12 cycles. TCRdb re-called the 5' RACE reads with MiXCR, one entry per CDR3 protein. The sample includes about 930,000 distinct CDR3 sequences, almost 30% of them seen just once. These same records also appear under a second study, on T cells of mothers and their children.

The sequenced sample consisted of blood. These receptors were collected from a woman aged 40 to 50 in good health.

This clonotype was detected once. At one boundary the junction diverges from the germline segment, which might be a read error. The rearrangement links TRBV20-1 to TRBJ1-4, with 7 bases identical to TRBD1. Germline assignment: CDR1 DFQATT and CDR2 SNEGSKA (reference sequence). The CDR3 spans 18 residues. This CDR3 is CSAREGGAFREFGEKRFF. DNA for the CDR3: TGCAGTGCTAGAGAAGGGGGCGCGTTCCGAGAATTTGGTGAAAAACGGTTTTTT.

As for this clonotype: Mismatch with germline at one junction end may stem from a read error. The V gene is TRBV20-1, the J gene TRBJ2-1; maybe TRBD2 (5 bases). This CDR3 spans 15 amino acids. Germline CDR1 reads DFQATT; CDR2 reads SNEGSKA (reference sequence). CDR3 in DNA: TGCAGTGCTGGAGAGCCGGGATCGATGGACAATGAGCAGTTCTTC. This gives the protein CSAGEPGSMDNEQFF.

The chain uses TRBV5-1 and TRBJ2-7, with 8 bases matching TRBD1. This CDR3 spans 14 amino acids. In germline, CDR1 is SGHRS, CDR2 YFSETQ. With 3 bases clipped from V and 6 bases from J, the junction kept 8 bases outside the gene matches. DNA for the CDR3: TGCGCCAGCAGCTGGAGGGACAGGACCGTCGAGCAGTACTTC. Protein product: CASSWRDRTVEQYF.

A note on this clonotype: Germline and junction disagree at one end, which may indicate a read error. The chain recombines TRBV20-1 with TRBJ2-3, with TRBD1 matching over 7 bases. Germline assignment: CDR1 DFQATT and CDR2 SNEGSKA (reference sequence). This CDR3 contains 16 residues. The DNA for the CDR3 is TGCGGTGCTAGAATCCCTCACAGGGGAAGCACAGATACGCAGTATTTT. Encoded protein: CGARIPHRGSTDTQYF.

The chain recombines TRBV9 with TRBJ1-1, with unresolved D. V dropped 3 bases and J dropped 2 bases, with 23 bases sitting between them. The germline V gene encodes CDR1 SGDLS and CDR2 YYNGEE. There are 18 residues in the CDR3. Written as DNA, the CDR3 is TGTGCCAGCAGCGCGTTCTCCCCCTTGAAGGAGGGCAACACTGAAGCTTTCTTT. Translating it yields CASSAFSPLKEGNTEAFF.